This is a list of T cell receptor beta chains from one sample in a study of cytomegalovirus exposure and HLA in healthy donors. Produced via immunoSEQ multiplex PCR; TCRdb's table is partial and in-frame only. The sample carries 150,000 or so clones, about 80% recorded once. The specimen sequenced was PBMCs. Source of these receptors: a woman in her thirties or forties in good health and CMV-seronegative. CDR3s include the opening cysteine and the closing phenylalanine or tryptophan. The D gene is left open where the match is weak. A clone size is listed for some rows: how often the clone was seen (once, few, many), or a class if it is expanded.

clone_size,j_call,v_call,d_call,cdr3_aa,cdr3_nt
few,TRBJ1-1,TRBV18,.,CASSLGVGVYTEAFF,TGTGCCAGCTCACTAGGTGTCGGGGTATACACTGAAGCTTTCTTT
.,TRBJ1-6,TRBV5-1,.,CASSLGDPNSPLHF,TGCGCCAGCAGCTTGGGAGATCCCAATTCACCCCTCCACTTT
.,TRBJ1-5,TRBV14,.,CASSQALRERNQPQHF,TGTGCCAGCAGCCAGGCCTTGCGGGAGCGCAATCAGCCCCAGCATTTT
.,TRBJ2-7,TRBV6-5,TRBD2,CASSSIGTSGSQYF,TGTGCCAGCAGCTCAATTGGGACTAGCGGGAGTCAGTACTTC
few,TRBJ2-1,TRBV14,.,CASSQVVGQHEQFF,TGTGCCAGCAGCCAAGTTGTGGGGCAGCATGAGCAGTTCTTC
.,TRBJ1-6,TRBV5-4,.,CASSLASQGNSPLHF,TGTGCCAGCAGCTTGGCGTCACAGGGTAATTCACCCCTCCACTTT
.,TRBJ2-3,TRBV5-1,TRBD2,CASSTLAGLDTQYF,TGCGCCAGCAGCACACTAGCGGGACTAGATACGCAGTATTTT
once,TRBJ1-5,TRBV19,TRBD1,CASNPQGAGVQPQHF,TGTGCCAGTAACCCACAGGGGGCAGGGGTTCAGCCCCAGCATTTT
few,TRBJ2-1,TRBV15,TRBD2,CATSRGTSGSSEQFF,TGTGCCACCAGCAGAGGGACTAGCGGGAGTTCTGAGCAGTTCTTC
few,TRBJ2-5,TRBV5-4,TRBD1,CASSLDRTPQETQYF,TGTGCCAGCAGCCTGGACAGGACCCCTCAAGAGACCCAGTACTTC
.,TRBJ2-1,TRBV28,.,CASNPGLMYNEQFF,TGTGCCAGCAATCCGGGATTAATGTACAATGAGCAGTTCTTC
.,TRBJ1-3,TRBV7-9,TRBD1,CASSFSGGGNTIYF,TGTGCCAGCAGCTTTTCAGGGGGCGGAAACACCATATATTTT
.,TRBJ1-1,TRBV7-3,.,CASSLSGGGTEAFF,TGTGCCAGCAGCTTATCCGGGGGAGGCACTGAAGCTTTCTTT
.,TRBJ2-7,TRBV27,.,CASRDPGHSHEQYF,TGTGCCAGCAGAGACCCGGGACATTCCCACGAGCAGTACTTC
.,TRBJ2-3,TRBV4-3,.,CASSQVYLGGMDPDTQYF,TGCGCCAGCAGCCAAGTATACCTGGGCGGGATGGACCCAGATACGCAGTATTTT
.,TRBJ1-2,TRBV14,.,CASSQFTGGVYGYTF,TGTGCCAGCAGCCAATTTACAGGAGGGGTATATGGCTACACCTTC
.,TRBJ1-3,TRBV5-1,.,CASSLQGNTIYF,TGCGCCAGCAGTCTACAGGGAAACACCATATATTTT
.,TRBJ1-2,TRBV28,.,CASRVRDYGYTF,TGTGCCAGCAGGGTCAGGGATTATGGCTACACCTTC
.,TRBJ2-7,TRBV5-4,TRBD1,CASSLGRRGTGGTEQYF,TGTGCCAGCAGCTTGGGCCGCCGAGGGACAGGGGGAACCGAGCAGTACTTC
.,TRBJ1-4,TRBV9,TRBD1,CASSVYPGTGNEKLFF,TGTGCCAGCAGCGTCTACCCCGGGACAGGGAATGAAAAACTGTTTTTT
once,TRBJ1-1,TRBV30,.,CAWNGGMNTEAFF,TGTGCCTGGAATGGGGGGATGAACACTGAAGCTTTCTTT
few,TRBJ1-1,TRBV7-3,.,CASSLMSAELNTEAFF,TGTGCCAGCAGCCTTATGAGTGCGGAGCTGAACACTGAAGCTTTCTTT
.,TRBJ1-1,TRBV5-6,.,CASSRGGGNTEAFF,TGTGCCAGCAGCCGGGGCGGGGGCAACACTGAAGCTTTCTTT
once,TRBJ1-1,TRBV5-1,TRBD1,CASSVTGDLREAFF,TGCGCCAGCAGCGTGACAGGGGACCTAAGAGAAGCTTTCTTT
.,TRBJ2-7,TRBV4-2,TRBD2,CASSQAGTSGREQYF,TGTGCCAGCAGCCAGGCCGGGACTAGCGGGCGCGAGCAGTACTTC
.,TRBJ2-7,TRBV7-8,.,CASSFYNYEQYF,TGTGCCAGCAGCTTCTACAACTACGAGCAGTACTTC
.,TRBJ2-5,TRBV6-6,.,CATIRSAQETQYF,TGTGCCACCATTAGGAGCGCCCAAGAGACCCAGTACTTC
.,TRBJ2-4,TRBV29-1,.,CSVEGIAKNIQYF,TGCAGCGTTGAAGGTATAGCCAAAAACATTCAGTACTTC
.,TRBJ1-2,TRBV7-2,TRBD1,CASSLDQGGVHYGYTF,TGTGCCAGCAGCTTAGACCAAGGGGGCGTCCACTATGGCTACACCTTC
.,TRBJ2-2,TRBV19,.,CASNPGGVNTGELFF,TGTGCCAGTAATCCCGGCGGGGTTAACACCGGGGAGCTGTTTTTT
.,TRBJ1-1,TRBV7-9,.,CASSLGREAFF,TGTGCCAGCAGCTTAGGTCGGGAAGCTTTCTTT
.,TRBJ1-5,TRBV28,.,CASSPGHHINQPQHF,TGTGCCAGCAGTCCGGGACACCATATCAATCAGCCCCAGCATTTT
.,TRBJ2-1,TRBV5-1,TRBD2,CASSGGTSGNEQFF,TGCGCCAGCAGCGGGGGGACTAGCGGAAATGAGCAGTTCTTC
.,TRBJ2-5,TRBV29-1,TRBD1,CSVEGGGTGLRETQYF,TGCAGCGTTGAAGGTGGAGGGACAGGCCTCAGGGAGACCCAGTACTTC
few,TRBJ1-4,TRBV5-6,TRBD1,CASKTGGRDEKLFF,TGTGCCAGCAAAACAGGGGGCAGAGATGAAAAACTGTTTTTT
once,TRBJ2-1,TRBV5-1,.,CASEGVFGEQFF,TGCGCCAGCGAAGGGGTATTCGGTGAGCAGTTCTTC
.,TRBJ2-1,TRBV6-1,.,CASSEVGWSEQFF,TGTGCCAGCAGTGAAGTTGGGTGGAGTGAGCAGTTCTTC
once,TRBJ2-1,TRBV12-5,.,CASAPFFSGNEQFF,TGTGCTAGTGCCCCCTTCTTTAGCGGCAATGAGCAGTTCTTC
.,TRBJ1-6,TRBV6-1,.,CASRADGVDNSPLHF,TGTGCCAGCAGAGCGGACGGGGTAGATAATTCACCCCTCCACTTT
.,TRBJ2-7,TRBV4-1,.,CASSQPEPYEQYF,TGCGCCAGCAGCCAACCCGAGCCCTACGAGCAGTACTTC
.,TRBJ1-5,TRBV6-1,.,CASIVNGYSNQPQHF,TGTGCCAGCATTGTTAACGGGTATAGCAATCAGCCCCAGCATTTT
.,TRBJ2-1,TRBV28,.,CASSLPPGYREQFF,TGTGCCAGCAGTTTACCGCCAGGGTATCGTGAGCAGTTCTTC
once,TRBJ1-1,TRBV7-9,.,CASRPTGMGFTEAFF,TGTGCCAGCAGACCTACAGGGATGGGATTCACTGAAGCTTTCTTT
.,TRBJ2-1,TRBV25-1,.,CASSGVRGGEQFF,TGTGCCAGCAGTGGGGTTAGGGGAGGTGAGCAGTTCTTC
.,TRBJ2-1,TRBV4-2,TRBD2,CASSQAQRGEQFF,TGTGCCAGCAGCCAAGCTCAGCGGGGCGAGCAGTTCTTC
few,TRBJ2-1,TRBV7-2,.,CASSLDRGGNNEQFF,TGTGCCAGCAGTCTAGACAGAGGTGGTAACAATGAGCAGTTCTTC
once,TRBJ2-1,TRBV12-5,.,CASGHNNEQFF,TGTGCTAGTGGCCACAACAATGAGCAGTTCTTC
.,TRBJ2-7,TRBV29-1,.,CSVEALGRSPYEQYF,TGCAGCGTTGAAGCCCTAGGCAGATCCCCATACGAGCAGTACTTC
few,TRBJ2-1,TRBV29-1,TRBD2,CSVAGRAGGFNEQFF,TGCAGCGTTGCCGGTAGGGCGGGAGGGTTCAATGAGCAGTTCTTC
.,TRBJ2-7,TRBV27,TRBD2,CASRPAPGLVVYEQYF,TGTGCCAGCAGACCAGCACCGGGACTAGTGGTTTACGAGCAGTACTTC
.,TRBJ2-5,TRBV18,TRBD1,CASSRDRGETQYF,TGTGCCAGCTCCCGTGACAGGGGAGAGACCCAGTACTTC
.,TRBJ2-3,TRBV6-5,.,CASSGGTDTQYF,TGTGCCAGCAGTGGGGGCACGGATACGCAGTATTTT
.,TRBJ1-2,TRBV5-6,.,CASSFFVTGLVYTF,TGTGCCAGCAGCTTCTTTGTGACAGGACTGGTCTACACCTTC